The 8 T cell receptor beta chains presented below share a single source sample, sequenced in a study of shared clonotypes between healthy human individuals. The table came from immunoSEQ multiplex PCR; TCRdb's copy has only in-frame clones and leaves some out. The repertoire holds about 1.5 million clones, about 96% seen once, with about 1.2% in the top ten. The sequenced sample consisted of naive CD4+ T cells sorted from blood. Subset given: CD45RA+ positively selected. The receptors were gathered from a man younger than 45 in good health.

The chain's CDR3 is CASSKTGPSYEQYF. CDR3 nucleotide sequence: TGCGCCAGCAGCAAGACAGGACCTTCCTACGAGCAGTACTTC. V gene TRBV5-1 combines with J gene TRBJ2-7; tentative D call: TRBD1 (6 bases). The CDR3 length is 14 residues. CDR1 and CDR2 from the germline V gene are SGHRS and YFSETQ. The V end lost 4 bases, the J end lost 1 base, and 12 bases lay between the germline ends.

This CDR3 is CASSQTGTSLAEQFF. The CDR3 DNA is TGCGCCAGCAGCCAGACCGGGACTAGCCTTGCTGAGCAGTTCTTC. The chain has TRBV4-3 and TRBJ2-1; 9 bases are shared with TRBD2. The CDR3 spans 15 residues. Per germline, CDR1 LGHNA and CDR2 YSLEER. The ends lost 3 bases at V and 9 bases at J; junction bases unmatched: 9.

V gene TRBV19 combines with J gene TRBJ1-5; D ambiguous. The CDR3 runs to 15 residues. Germline V lookup: CDR1 LNHDA, CDR2 SQIVND (reference sequence). V dropped 3 bases and J dropped 0 bases, with 9 bases sitting between them. Here the CDR3 reads CASSIGPHSNQPQHF. The CDR3 region has the DNA TGTGCCAGTAGTATCGGGCCCCATAGCAATCAGCCCCAGCATTTT.

The chain employs TRBV10-2 and TRBJ1-1, with D uncertain. Germline assignment: CDR1 WSHSY and CDR2 SAAADI. Trimming left V 2 bases short and J 1 base short, with 8 bases between. The CDR3 length is 14 residues. The CDR3 region is CASSEVATNTEAFF. CDR3 nucleotides: TGCGCCAGCAGTGAGGTTGCGACGAACACTGAAGCTTTCTTT.

The chain has TRBV5-4 and TRBJ2-1; D is possibly TRBD2 (5 bases). The germline V gene has CDR1 SGHNT and CDR2 YYREEE (reference sequence). The CDR3 has 13 amino acids. Between the trimmed V and J ends, which lost 4 bases and 5 bases, there was a span of 10 bases. The CDR3 region is CASSTGINNEQFF. The CDR3 DNA sequence: TGTGCCAGCAGCACCGGGATTAACAATGAGCAGTTCTTC.

The V gene is TRBV28, the J gene TRBJ1-5, with D perhaps TRBD1 (6 bases). Germline values: CDR1 MDHEN, CDR2 SYDVKM. V lost 7 bases to trimming and J lost 5 bases, with 12 bases between them. The CDR3 contains 13 residues. The DNA of the CDR3 is TGTGCCAGCATAGCGAGGGGGGATCAGCCCCAGCATTTT. This encodes CASIARGDQPQHF.

The V and J genes are TRBV18 and TRBJ1-4; TRBD1 is a possible D gene (5 bases). Germline values: CDR1 KGHSH, CDR2 LQKENI. V was trimmed by 1 base and J by 13 bases, leaving 19 bases between them. The CDR3 spans 15 residues. The CDR3 DNA is TGTGCCAGCTCACCACAACGCGACAGTCCAGGATCACTGTTTTTT. It encodes CASSPQRDSPGSLFF. The variable domain in full, completed from reference TRBV18 and TRBJ1-4, reads NAGVMQNPRHLVRRRGQEARLRCSPMKGHSHVYWYRQLPEEGLKFMVYLQKENIIDESGMPKERFSAEFPKEGPSILRIQQVVRGDSAAYFCASSPQRDSPGSLFFGSGTQLSVL.

This rearrangement joins TRBV6-5 to TRBJ2-7, with D possibly being TRBD1 or TRBD2 (5 bases each). This CDR3 has 15 residues. Germline V gene sequence: CDR1 MNHEY, CDR2 SVGAGI. Trimming stripped 6 bases from V and 2 bases from J, with 17 bases between. CDR3 coding DNA: TGTGCCAGCAGCTCCCCCCGGGGCGGAACCTACGAGCAGTACTTC. It encodes CASSSPRGGTYEQYF.